This TCR beta chain was profiled in a study of blood T cell repertoires in COVID-19. The table came from immunoSEQ multiplex PCR; TCRdb's copy has only in-frame clones and leaves some out. The table has some 200,000 clones, roughly 84% seen once. Trimming removed 6 bases at V and 8 bases at J, with 19 bases between. The CDR3 runs to 15 residues. CDR1 and CDR2 from the germline V gene are WSHSY and SAAADI. The sequencing sample was made of peripheral blood. V and J are TRBV10-2 and TRBJ1-4; tentatively, D is TRBD1 (6 bases). This sequence was found in a man in his fifties with active or convalescent COVID-19. The chain's CDR3 is CASRRGGSQGEKLFF. The CDR3 nucleotides are TGCGCCAGCAGGAGGGGGGGGTCCCAAGGAGAAAAACTGTTTTTT.